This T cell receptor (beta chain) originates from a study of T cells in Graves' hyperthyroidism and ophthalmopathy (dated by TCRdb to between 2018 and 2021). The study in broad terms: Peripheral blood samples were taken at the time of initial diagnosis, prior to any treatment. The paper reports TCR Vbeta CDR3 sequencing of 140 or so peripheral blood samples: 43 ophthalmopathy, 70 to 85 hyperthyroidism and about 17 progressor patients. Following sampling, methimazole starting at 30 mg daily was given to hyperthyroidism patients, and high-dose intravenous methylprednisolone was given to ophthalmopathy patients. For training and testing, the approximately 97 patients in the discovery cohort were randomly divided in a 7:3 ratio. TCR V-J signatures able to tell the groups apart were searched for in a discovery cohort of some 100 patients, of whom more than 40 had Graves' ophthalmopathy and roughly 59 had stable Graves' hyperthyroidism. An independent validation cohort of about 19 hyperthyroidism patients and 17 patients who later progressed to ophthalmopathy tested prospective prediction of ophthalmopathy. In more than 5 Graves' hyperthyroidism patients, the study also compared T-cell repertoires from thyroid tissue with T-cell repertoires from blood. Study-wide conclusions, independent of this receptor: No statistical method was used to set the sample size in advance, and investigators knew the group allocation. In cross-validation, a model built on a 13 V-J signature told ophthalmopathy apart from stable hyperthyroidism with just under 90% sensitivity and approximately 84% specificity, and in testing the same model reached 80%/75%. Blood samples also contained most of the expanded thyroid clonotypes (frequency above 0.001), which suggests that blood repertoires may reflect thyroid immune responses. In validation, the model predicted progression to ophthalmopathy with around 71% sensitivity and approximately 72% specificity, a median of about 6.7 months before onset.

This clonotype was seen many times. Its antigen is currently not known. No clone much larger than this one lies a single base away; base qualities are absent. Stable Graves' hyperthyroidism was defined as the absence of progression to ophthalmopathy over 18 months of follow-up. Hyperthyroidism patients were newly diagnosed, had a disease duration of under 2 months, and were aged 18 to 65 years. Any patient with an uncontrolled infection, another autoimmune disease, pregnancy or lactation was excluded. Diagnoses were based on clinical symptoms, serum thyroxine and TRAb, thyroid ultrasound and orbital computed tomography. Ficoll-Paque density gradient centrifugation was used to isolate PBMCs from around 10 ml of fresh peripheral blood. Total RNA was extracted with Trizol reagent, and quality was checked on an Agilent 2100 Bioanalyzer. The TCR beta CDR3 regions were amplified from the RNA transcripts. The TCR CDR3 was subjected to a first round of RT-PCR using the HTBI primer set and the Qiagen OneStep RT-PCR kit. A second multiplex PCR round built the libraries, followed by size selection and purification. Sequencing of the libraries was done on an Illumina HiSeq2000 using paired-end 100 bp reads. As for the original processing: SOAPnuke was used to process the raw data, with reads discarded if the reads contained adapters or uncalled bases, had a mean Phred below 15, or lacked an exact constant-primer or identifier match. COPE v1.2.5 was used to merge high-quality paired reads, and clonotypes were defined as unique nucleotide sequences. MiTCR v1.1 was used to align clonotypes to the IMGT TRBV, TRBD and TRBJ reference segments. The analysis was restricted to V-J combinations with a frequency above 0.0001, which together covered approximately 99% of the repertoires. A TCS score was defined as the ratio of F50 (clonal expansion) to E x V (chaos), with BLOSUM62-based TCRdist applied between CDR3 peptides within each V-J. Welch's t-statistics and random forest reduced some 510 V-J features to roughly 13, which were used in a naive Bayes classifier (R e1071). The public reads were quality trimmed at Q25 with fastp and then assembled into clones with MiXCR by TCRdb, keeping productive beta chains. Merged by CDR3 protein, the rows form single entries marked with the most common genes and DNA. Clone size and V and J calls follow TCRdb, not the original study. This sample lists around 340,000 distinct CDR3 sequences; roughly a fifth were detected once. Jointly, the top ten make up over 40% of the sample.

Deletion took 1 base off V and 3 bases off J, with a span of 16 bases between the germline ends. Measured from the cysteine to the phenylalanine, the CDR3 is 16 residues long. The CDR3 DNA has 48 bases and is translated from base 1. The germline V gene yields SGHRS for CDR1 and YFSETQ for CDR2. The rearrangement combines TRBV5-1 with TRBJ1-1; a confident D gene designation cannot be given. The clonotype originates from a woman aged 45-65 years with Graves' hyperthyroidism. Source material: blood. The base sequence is TGCGCCAGCAGCTTGTACTCAGCAGGAGGTCACACTGAAGCTTTCTTT. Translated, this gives CASSLYSAGGHTEAFF. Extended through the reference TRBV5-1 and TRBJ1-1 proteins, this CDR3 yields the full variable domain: KAGVTQTPRYLIKTRGQQVTLSCSPISGHRSVSWYQQTPGQGLQFLFEYFSETQRNKGNFPGRFSGRQFSNSRSEMNVSTLELGDSALYLCASSLYSAGGHTEAFFGQGTRLTVV.